The following is a TCR beta chain sequence with its context. The data belong to a study of blood T cell repertoires in COVID-19. CDR3 length: 13 residues. Germline V CDR1 and CDR2: GTSNPN, SVGIG (reference sequence). The V segment lost 3 bases and the J segment 7 bases; nucleotides outside the gene matches: 5. The data were produced by immunoSEQ multiplex PCR, yet TCRdb's version contains in-frame clones alone and is incomplete. The repertoire holds 220,000 or so clones, approximately 83% seen once, with about 2.4% in the top ten. The chain couples TRBV30 to TRBJ1-2; 10 bases match TRBD1. This TCR came from a woman in her sixties with acute or convalescent COVID-19. Sequenced: peripheral blood. The DNA of the CDR3 is TGTGCCTGGAGGGGGACAGGGGTCGGTGGCTACACCTTC. This codes for CAWRGTGVGGYTF.